Listed below are T cell receptor beta chains from one sample, sequenced in a study of shared clonotypes between healthy human individuals. Repertoires were generated with immunoSEQ multiplex PCR, while TCRdb's copy carries only in-frame clones and drops some. Here the sample spans some 2,000,000 clones, about 95% being singletons. The specimen was naive CD8+ T cells sorted from blood. Receptors originate from a man younger than 35 in good health. Each CDR3 is given with its conserved first and last residue. The D gene is left open where the match is weak. Size is stated for part of the rows, as once, few or many counts, or as a class when the clone is expanded.

CASSMGYSYEQYF	TGTGCCAGTAGTATGGGCTACTCCTACGAGCAGTACTTC	.	TRBV19	TRBJ2-7	.
CASSLGADEAFF	TGTGCCAGCAGCTTAGGGGCCGATGAAGCTTTCTTT	.	TRBV13	TRBJ1-1	.
CASSPRDRSYEQYF	TGTGCCAGCAGTCCCCGGGACAGGTCCTACGAGCAGTACTTC	TRBD1	TRBV27	TRBJ2-7	.
CASSPRRGPGNQPQHF	TGTGCCAGCAGTCCCCGTCGGGGGCCGGGCAATCAGCCCCAGCATTTT	.	TRBV27	TRBJ1-5	.
CAYSRTMSSSSNEQFF	.	.	TRBV30	TRBJ2-1	.
CASTPWQGEIGEQYF	TGTGCCAGCACCCCGTGGCAGGGGGAAATAGGCGAGCAGTACTTC	TRBD1	TRBV2	TRBJ2-7	.
CASGIQGSSTDTQYF	TGTGCCAGCGGGATACAGGGGTCTAGCACAGATACGCAGTATTTT	TRBD1	TRBV7-2	TRBJ2-3	.
CAWSEGAETQYF	TGTGCCTGGAGCGAGGGCGCGGAGACCCAGTACTTC	.	TRBV30	TRBJ2-5	.
CASSLFWGGETQYF	TGTGCCAGCAGTTTATTTTGGGGCGGGGAGACCCAGTACTTC	.	TRBV27	TRBJ2-5	.
CASSLRDTYEQYF	TGTGCCAGCAGTTTACGGGACACCTACGAGCAGTACTTC	.	TRBV27	TRBJ2-7	.
CASSLSSGGTETQYF	TGTGCCAGCAGCTTGAGTAGCGGGGGGACGGAGACCCAGTACTTC	TRBD2	TRBV9	TRBJ2-5	.
CASSFPGSYEQYF	TGTGCCAGCAGCTTTCCGGGCTCCTACGAGCAGTACTTC	.	TRBV11-2	TRBJ2-7	.
CATQSGSSYEQYF	TGCGCCACTCAGTCAGGCAGCTCCTACGAGCAGTACTTC	.	TRBV10-2	TRBJ2-7	once
CASSDTGGHYEQYF	TGTGCCAGCAGTGATACAGGGGGGCATTACGAGCAGTACTTC	TRBD1	TRBV28	TRBJ2-7	once
CASSEDGRSGELFF	TGTGCCAGCAGCGAGGACGGAAGGTCCGGGGAGCTGTTTTTT	.	TRBV7-9	TRBJ2-2	.
CASSYGQGSNQPQHF	TGTGCCAGCAGTTACGGACAGGGTAGCAATCAGCCCCAGCATTTT	TRBD1	TRBV11-2	TRBJ1-5	.
CASSVVATNEKLFF	TGTGCCAGCAGCGTAGTTGCAACTAATGAAAAACTGTTTTTT	.	TRBV9	TRBJ1-4	.
CASSDSTIYNEQFF	TGCGCCAGCAGTGACTCGACTATCTACAATGAGCAGTTCTTC	.	TRBV10-1	TRBJ2-1	.
CASSRTGFSYNEQFF	TGTGCCAGCAGCCGGACAGGGTTCTCCTACAATGAGCAGTTCTTC	TRBD1	TRBV11-2	TRBJ2-1	once
CASSGFDRGLEETQYF	TGTGCCAGCAGCGGGTTTGACAGGGGGCTTGAAGAGACCCAGTACTTC	TRBD1	TRBV11-2	TRBJ2-5	.
CASSPGTGNTEAFF	TGTGCCAGCAGCCCAGGGACAGGGAACACTGAAGCTTTCTTT	TRBD1	TRBV11-2	TRBJ1-1	.
CASSPELTGSSSPLHF	TGTGCCAGCAGTCCTGAACTAACAGGGAGTAGTTCACCCCTCCACTTT	.	TRBV6-6	TRBJ1-6	.
CATSDSVDSFYEQYF	TGTGCCACCTCGGACAGCGTAGATTCCTTCTACGAGCAGTACTTC	.	TRBV27	TRBJ2-7	.
CASSLQGDQPQHF	TGTGCCAGCAGTTTGCAGGGAGATCAGCCCCAGCATTTT	.	TRBV25-1	TRBJ1-5	.
CASSSRLAGNYEQYF	TGTGCCAGCAGCTCTCGACTAGCGGGGAACTACGAGCAGTACTTC	TRBD2	TRBV27	TRBJ2-7	.
CASSPELQETQYF	TGTGCCAGCTCACCCGAGCTTCAAGAGACCCAGTACTTC	.	TRBV18	TRBJ2-5	.
CASSLGLADQETQYF	TGTGCCAGCAGCCTCGGACTAGCGGACCAAGAGACCCAGTACTTC	TRBD2	TRBV13	TRBJ2-5	.
CAWSVLGYEQYF	TGTGCCTGGAGTGTACTCGGCTACGAGCAGTACTTC	.	TRBV30	TRBJ2-7	.
CASSFPLLNTGELFF	TGTGCCAGCAGCTTTCCTTTACTGAACACCGGGGAGCTGTTTTTT	.	TRBV7-9	TRBJ2-2	.
CAISDGTGFDEQYF	TGTGCCATCAGTGACGGGACAGGGTTCGACGAGCAGTACTTC	TRBD1	TRBV10-3	TRBJ2-7	.
CASSQAPRLAGEYNEQFF	TGCGCCAGCAGCCAAGCACCCCGACTAGCGGGAGAGTACAATGAGCAGTTCTTC	TRBD2	TRBV4-1	TRBJ2-1	.
CASSPTLNTGELFF	TGTGCCAGCAGCCCTACATTGAACACCGGGGAGCTGTTTTTT	.	TRBV28	TRBJ2-2	.
CASRGGSRHEQYF	TGTGCCAGCAGGGGAGGCAGCAGGCACGAGCAGTACTTC	.	TRBV7-9	TRBJ2-7	.
CAWIGRGSSPETQYF	TGTGCCTGGATCGGCAGGGGGTCTTCCCCAGAGACCCAGTACTTC	TRBD1	TRBV30	TRBJ2-5	.
CASSEGGTQYF	TGTGCCAGCAGTGAGGGTGGGACCCAGTACTTC	.	TRBV6-1	TRBJ2-5	.